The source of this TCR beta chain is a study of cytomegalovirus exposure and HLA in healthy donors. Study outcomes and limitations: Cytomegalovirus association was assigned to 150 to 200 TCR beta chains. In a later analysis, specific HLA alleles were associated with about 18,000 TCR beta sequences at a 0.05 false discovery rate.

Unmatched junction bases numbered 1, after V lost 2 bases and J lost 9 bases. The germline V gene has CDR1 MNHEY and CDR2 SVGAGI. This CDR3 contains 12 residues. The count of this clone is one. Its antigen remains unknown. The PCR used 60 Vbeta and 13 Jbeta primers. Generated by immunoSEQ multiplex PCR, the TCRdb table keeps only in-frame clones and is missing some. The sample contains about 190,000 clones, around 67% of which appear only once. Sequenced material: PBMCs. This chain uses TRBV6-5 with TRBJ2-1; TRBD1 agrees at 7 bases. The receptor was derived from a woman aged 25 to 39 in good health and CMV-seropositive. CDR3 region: CASSYAGGEQFF. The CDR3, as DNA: TGTGCCAGCAGTTACGCAGGGGGTGAGCAGTTCTTC.